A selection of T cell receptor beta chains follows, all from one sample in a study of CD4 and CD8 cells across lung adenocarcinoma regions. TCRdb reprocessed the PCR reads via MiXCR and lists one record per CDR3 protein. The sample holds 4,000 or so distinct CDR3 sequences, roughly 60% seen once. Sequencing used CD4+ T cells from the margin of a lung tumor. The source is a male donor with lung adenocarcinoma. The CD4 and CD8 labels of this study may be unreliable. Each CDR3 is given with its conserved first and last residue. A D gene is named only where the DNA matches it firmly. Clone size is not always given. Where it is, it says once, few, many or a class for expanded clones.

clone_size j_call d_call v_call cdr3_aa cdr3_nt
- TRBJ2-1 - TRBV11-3 CASRGPYNEQFF TGTGCCAGCAGGGGACCCTACAATGAGCAGTTCTTC
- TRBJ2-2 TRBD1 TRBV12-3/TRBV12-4 CASSSGTGAPSWTGELFF TGTGCCAGCAGTTCCGGGACAGGGGCCCCTTCTTGGACCGGGGAGCTGTTTTTT
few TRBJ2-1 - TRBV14 CASSQDLFYNEQFF TGTGCCAGCAGCCAAGACCTCTTCTACAATGAGCAGTTCTTC
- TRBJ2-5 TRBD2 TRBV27 CASRSPMGSGSTGVGEQYF TGTGCCAGCAGGAGTCCCATGGGAAGCGGGAGCACCGGGGTGGGGGAGCAGTACTTC
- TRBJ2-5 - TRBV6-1 CASTSLSETQYF TGTGCCAGCACCTCCCTGAGCGAGACCCAGTACTTC
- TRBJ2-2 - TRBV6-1 CASSEARATGELFF TGTGCCAGCAGTGAAGCAAGGGCCACCGGGGAGCTGTTTTTT
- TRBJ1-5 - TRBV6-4 CARIGSGINQPQHF TGTGCCAGGATAGGGTCCGGGATCAATCAGCCCCAGCATTTT
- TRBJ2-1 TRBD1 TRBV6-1 CASSPLSGQNNEQFF TGTGCCAGCAGTCCTCTCTCGGGACAGAACAATGAGCAGTTCTTC
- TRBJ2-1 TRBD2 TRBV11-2 CASSLSAGGVGEQFF TGTGCCAGCAGCTTAAGTGCGGGGGGGGTAGGTGAGCAGTTCTTC
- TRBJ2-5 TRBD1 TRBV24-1 CATQGQGSETQYF TGTGCCACCCAGGGACAGGGATCAGAGACCCAGTACTTC